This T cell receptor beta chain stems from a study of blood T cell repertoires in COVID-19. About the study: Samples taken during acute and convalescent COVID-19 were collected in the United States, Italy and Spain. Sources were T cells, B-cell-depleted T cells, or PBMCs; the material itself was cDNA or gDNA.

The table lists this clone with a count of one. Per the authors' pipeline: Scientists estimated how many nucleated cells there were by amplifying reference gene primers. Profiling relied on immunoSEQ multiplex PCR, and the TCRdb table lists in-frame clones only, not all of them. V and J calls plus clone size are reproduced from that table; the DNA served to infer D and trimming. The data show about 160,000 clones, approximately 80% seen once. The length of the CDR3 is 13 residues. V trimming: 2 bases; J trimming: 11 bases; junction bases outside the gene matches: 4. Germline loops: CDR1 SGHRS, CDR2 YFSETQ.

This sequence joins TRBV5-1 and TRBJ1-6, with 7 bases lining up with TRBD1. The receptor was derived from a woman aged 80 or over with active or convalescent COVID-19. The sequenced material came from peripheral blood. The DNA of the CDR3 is TGCGCCAGCAGCTTAACAGGGGATACACCCCTCCACTTT. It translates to CASSLTGDTPLHF.